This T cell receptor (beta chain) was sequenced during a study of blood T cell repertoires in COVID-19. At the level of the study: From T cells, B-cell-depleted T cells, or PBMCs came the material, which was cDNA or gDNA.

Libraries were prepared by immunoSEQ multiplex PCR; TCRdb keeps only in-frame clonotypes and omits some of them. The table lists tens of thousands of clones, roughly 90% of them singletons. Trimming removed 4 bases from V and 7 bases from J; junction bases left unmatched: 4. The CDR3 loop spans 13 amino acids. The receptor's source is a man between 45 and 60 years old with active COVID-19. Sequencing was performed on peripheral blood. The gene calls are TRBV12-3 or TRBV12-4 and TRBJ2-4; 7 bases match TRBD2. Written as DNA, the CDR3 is TGTGCCAGCAGTTCCCTCGGGGGGAACATTCAGTACTTC. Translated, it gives CASSSLGGNIQYF.